Presented here are 5 T cell receptor beta chains from one specimen sequenced in a study of cytomegalovirus exposure and HLA in healthy donors. Researchers ran the PCR with 60 Vbeta and 13 Jbeta primers. The assay was immunoSEQ multiplex PCR, and TCRdb's table has in-frame clones only and misses some. In the table there are some 200,000 clones, around three quarters of which are singletons. Material for sequencing was PBMCs. The receptors originated from a woman in her fifties or sixties in good health and CMV-seronegative.

The chain carries TRBV2 and TRBJ2-6; tentative D call: TRBD1 (5 bases). This CDR3 has 14 residues. The germline CDR1 and CDR2 sequences are SNHLY and FYNNEI. The V gene lost 6 bases and the J gene lost 3 bases, with 9 bases spanning the gap. CDR3 DNA sequence: TGTGCCAGCAGCACAGGTCGTGGGGCCAACGTCCTGACTTTC. As protein: CASSTGRGANVLTF. The full variable domain, in which reference TRBV2 and TRBJ2-6 provide the parts outside the CDR3, is EPEVTQTPSHQVTQMGQEVILRCVPISNHLYFYWYRQILGQKVEFLVSFYNNEISEKSEIFDDQFSVERPDGSNFTLKIRSTKLEDSAMYFCASSTGRGANVLTFGAGSRLTVL.

The chain employs TRBV15 and TRBJ1-1; possibly TRBD1 for D (5 bases). This CDR3 is 16 amino acids long. V lost 11 bases and J 0 bases, leaving 22 bases between the germline ends. Germline CDR1 reads LNHNV; CDR2 reads YYDKDF (reference sequence). CDR3 nucleotide sequence: TGTGCCGTCGTGACAGTATCCTACCCCATGAACACTGAAGCTTTCTTT. Translating it yields CAVVTVSYPMNTEAFF.

The chain carries TRBV19 and TRBJ1-4; D gene unclear. V was pared by 6 bases and J by 2 bases, with 16 bases between. The CDR3 is 16 amino acids. From germline, CDR1 is LNHDA and CDR2 SQIVND (reference sequence). As DNA, the CDR3 is TGTGCCAGTAGGCATCAGGTTACAAGGACTAATGAAAAACTGTTTTTT. This gives the protein CASRHQVTRTNEKLFF.

Concerning this clone: The sample contains more than one DNA sequence encoding this CDR3. The chain uses TRBV6-5 and TRBJ2-7; 10 positions agree with TRBD1. CDR3 length equals 15 residues. Germline assignment: CDR1 MNHEY and CDR2 SVGAGI. V shed 6 bases and J 6 bases; nucleotides not matched to a gene: 11. This CDR3 is CASRTRDRGLREQYF. The CDR3 DNA reads TGTGCCAGCAGAACCAGGGACAGGGGATTACGCGAGCAGTACTTC.

This clone has more than one count but fewer than ten. V usage is TRBV28 and J usage is TRBJ1-2; 9 bases are a match to TRBD1. This CDR3 region has 13 residues. Germline V gives CDR1 MDHEN, CDR2 SYDVKM. After removal of 5 bases from V and 7 bases from J, the junction contained 5 bases not matched to a gene. The CDR3 here is CASSLDRGFGYTF. The CDR3, as DNA: TGTGCCAGCAGTCTGGACAGGGGATTTGGCTACACCTTC.